The next 8 T cell receptor beta chains were all read from a single sample in a study of cytomegalovirus exposure and HLA in healthy donors. The PCR ran on 60 Vbeta and 13 Jbeta primers. TCRdb's table, derived via immunoSEQ multiplex PCR, lists solely in-frame clones and lacks some. This table holds some 120,000 clones, 9% to 10% found once. The material sequenced was PBMCs. These receptors were taken from a man aged 25-40 years in good health and CMV-seronegative.

This clone appeared a few times. The chain is built from TRBV6-1 and TRBJ2-3, with 13 bases identical to TRBD2. This CDR3 has 15 residues. Per the germline V gene, CDR1 is MNHNS and CDR2 is SASEGT. After removal of 7 bases from V and 7 bases from J, the junction contained 8 bases not matched to a gene. CDR3 nucleotides: TGTGCCAGCATTACACTAGCGGGAGGGCTGAATACGCAGTATTTT. Translating gives CASITLAGGLNTQYF.

The J gene is TRBJ2-3, the V gene TRBV5-4; 11 nucleotides align to TRBD1. Trimming at V came to 4 bases and at J to 7 bases, leaving 8 bases not matched to a gene. Germline CDR1 reads SGHNT; CDR2 reads YYREEE (reference sequence). The CDR3 contains 15 residues. CDR3 nucleotide sequence: TGTGCCAGCAGCCTAAACGGACAGGGGGCTAATACGCAGTATTTT. Translated: CASSLNGQGANTQYF. The full variable domain, in which reference TRBV5-4 and TRBJ2-3 provide the parts outside the CDR3, is ETGVTQSPTHLIKTRGQQVTLRCSSQSGHNTVSWYQQALGQGPQFIFQYYREEENGRGNFPPRFSGLQFPNYSSELNVNALELDDSALYLCASSLNGQGANTQYFGPGTRLTVL.

This chain links TRBV19 with TRBJ1-1; D uncertain. This CDR3 is 13 amino acids long. V lost 7 bases, J lost 0 bases, and 9 bases lay in between. Germline V CDR1 and CDR2: LNHDA, SQIVND (reference sequence). In nucleotides, the CDR3 is TGTGCCAGTACCCGGTTCATGAACACTGAAGCTTTCTTT. This encodes CASTRFMNTEAFF.

V and J are TRBV5-4 and TRBJ1-3, with unresolved D. The germline V gene has CDR1 SGHNT and CDR2 YYREEE (reference sequence). This CDR3 comprises 14 residues. Trimming shortened V by 0 bases and J by 7 bases, and 11 bases separated the two germline ends. In nucleotides, the CDR3 is TGTGCCAGCAGCTTGGGAACAGCTGTGAACACCATATATTTT. It specifies CASSLGTAVNTIYF.

This clone has only a few counts. V and J are TRBV27 and TRBJ2-7, with a tentative D call TRBD2 (7 bases). Germline CDR1 MNHEY, CDR2 SMNVEV (reference sequence). This CDR3 has 14 residues. V dropped 5 bases and J dropped 0 bases, with 11 bases sitting between them. CDR3 sequence (DNA): TGTGCCAGCAGTAGGGGGGGCCGCTCCTACGAGCAGTACTTC. This encodes CASSRGGRSYEQYF.

The gene calls are TRBV4-1 and TRBJ2-1, with TRBD1 identical over 9 bases. This CDR3 spans 16 amino acids. CDR1 is MGHRA and CDR2 is YSYEKL in the germline V gene. Trimming at V came to 4 bases and at J to 8 bases, leaving 12 bases not matched to a gene. CDR3 coding DNA: TGCGCCAGCAGCCCGACAGGGGGAGGGAGTTTTGATGAGCAGTTCTTC. Amino acid sequence: CASSPTGGGSFDEQFF.

This clone was detected a few times. The chain employs TRBV27 and TRBJ1-4; D may be TRBD1 (6 bases). CDR1 MNHEY and CDR2 SMNVEV come from the germline V gene (reference sequence). This CDR3 spans 14 amino acids. The V end lost 4 bases, the J end lost 7 bases, and 13 bases lay between the germline ends. CDR3 amino acids: CASSSLEGGEKLFF. The CDR3 DNA follows: TGTGCCAGCAGTTCCTTGGAAGGGGGTGAAAAACTGTTTTTT.

This chain uses TRBV19 with TRBJ2-1, with a tentative D call TRBD2 (5 bases). V dropped 10 bases and J dropped 7 bases, with 11 bases sitting between them. The CDR3 runs 11 residues. Germline values: CDR1 LNHDA, CDR2 SQIVND (reference sequence). The CDR3 coding sequence is TGTGCCACCAGGTCGGGGAATGAGCAGTTCTTC. It codes for CATRSGNEQFF.